This T cell receptor beta chain was profiled in a study of cytomegalovirus exposure and HLA in healthy donors. Of note for this clone: Its specificity is not known.

Primers included in the PCR were 60 Vbeta and 13 Jbeta primers. TCRdb's table, derived via immunoSEQ multiplex PCR, lists solely in-frame clones and lacks some. In the table there are 100,000 to 150,000 clones, about two thirds of which are singletons. Study results and caveats: Many donors carried some public TCRs, although rarity characterized most TCR sequences.

This TCR came from a man younger than 40 in good health and CMV-seronegative. The specimen sequenced was PBMCs.

CDR3 in amino acids: CAWSVNRGYEQYF. The CDR3 DNA sequence: TGTGCCTGGAGTGTAAACAGGGGCTACGAGCAGTACTTC. The V and J genes are TRBV30 and TRBJ2-7, with 7 bases that match TRBD1. V dropped 0 bases and J dropped 3; count of bases not matched to a gene: 2. The CDR3 spans 13 residues. CDR1 and CDR2 (germline): GTSNPN, SVGIG (reference sequence).